This TCR beta chain was sequenced in a study of blood T cell repertoires in COVID-19. Study details: The cDNA or gDNA used as material had been derived from T cells, B-cell-depleted T cells, or PBMCs.

CDR3 length: 15 amino acids. Trimming left V 0 bases short and J 4 bases short, with 10 bases between. From germline, CDR1 is LGHNA and CDR2 YSLEER. Here immunoSEQ multiplex PCR was the method, and the copy in TCRdb shows in-frame clones only, minus some. The table has tens of thousands of clones, 70% to 90% seen once. The receptor was isolated from a man in his fifties or sixties with acute or convalescent COVID-19. Specimen: peripheral blood. This sequence joins TRBV4-3 and TRBJ1-5; weak D call: TRBD1 (6 bases). The CDR3 spells CASSQDQGGNQPQHF. The CDR3 bases are TGCGCCAGCAGCCAAGATCAAGGGGGAAATCAGCCCCAGCATTTT.